A single sample is the source of the 16 T cell receptor beta chains below, sequenced in a study of T cell responses to AZD1222 COVID-19 vaccine. Here immunoSEQ multiplex PCR was the method, and the copy in TCRdb shows in-frame clones only, minus some. This table has some 140,000 clones, over 80% appearing once. The input for sequencing was peripheral blood, taken 28 days after the second AZD1222 dose. The receptors derive from an adult who received the AZD1222 COVID-19 vaccine.

This rearrangement joins TRBV2 to TRBJ1-1; TRBD1 aligns across 7 bases. Germline CDR1 and CDR2: SNHLY and FYNNEI. J lost 5 bases, V lost 8 bases, and 8 bases had no gene match. The CDR3 length is 13 residues. CDR3 sequence reads: CASGRQGWTEAFF. The CDR3 DNA is TGTGCCAGCGGTCGACAGGGATGGACTGAAGCTTTCTTT.

The chain links TRBV4-2 to TRBJ2-2, with 7 bases that match TRBD1. The germline V gene has CDR1 LGHNA and CDR2 YNFKEQ. CDR3 length: 15 amino acids. V lost 4 bases, J lost 4 bases, and 6 bases stayed unmatched. Here the CDR3 reads CASSPRTGSTGELFF. CDR3 DNA: TGTGCCAGCAGCCCTCGGACAGGAAGCACCGGGGAGCTGTTTTTT.

This clone occurred many times. The J gene is TRBJ1-4, the V gene TRBV3-1 (or the pseudogene TRBV3-2), with a weak D call TRBD1 (5 bases). Trimming took 1 base from V and 2 from J, leaving 8 bases between them. The CDR3 covers 15 residues. Germline assignment: CDR1 LGHDT and CDR2 YNNKEL (reference sequence). CDR3 sequence reads: CASSQVAGTNEKLFF. CDR3 in DNA: TGTGCCAGCAGCCAAGTTGCAGGGACTAATGAAAAACTGTTTTTT.

This sequence joins TRBV7-9 and TRBJ2-3; 16 bases align to TRBD2. Trimming cost V 6 bases and J 3 bases; bases outside gene matches: 9. From germline, CDR1 is SEHNR and CDR2 FQNEAQ (reference sequence). The length of the CDR3 is 18 residues. The DNA of the CDR3 is TGTGCCAGCAGTCCGGGACTAGCGGGGGGGCCTGTTACAGATACGCAGTATTTT. Its protein is CASSPGLAGGPVTDTQYF. Filled out from reference TRBV7-9 and TRBJ2-3, the complete variable domain reads DTGVSQNPRHKITKRGQNVTFRCDPISEHNRLYWYRQTLGQGPEFLTYFQNEAQLEKSRLLSDRFSAERPKGSFSTLEIQRTEQGDSAMYLCASSPGLAGGPVTDTQYFGPGTRLTVL.

This clone has just one count. V gene TRBV7-3 combines with J gene TRBJ1-1, with D possibly TRBD1 on 6 matching bases. The CDR3 has 14 amino acids. Per germline, CDR1 SGHTA and CDR2 FQGTGA. Trimming took off 2 bases at V and 4 bases at J, with 11 bases between the two ends. The CDR3 DNA sequence: TGTGCCAGCAGCTTATCAGGGGTTGGCACTGAAGCTTTCTTT. Amino acid sequence: CASSLSGVGTEAFF.

The V gene is TRBV7-3, the J gene TRBJ2-6; 8 nucleotides line up with TRBD2. This CDR3 is built from 17 residues. Looked up from germline, CDR1 is SGHTA and CDR2 is FQGTGA. V lost 6 bases to trimming and J lost 0 bases; unmatched junction nucleotides: 7. The CDR3 region has the DNA TGTGCCAGCAGTTACGGGGGGGCCCCCTCTGGGGCCAACGTCCTGACTTTC. The encoded protein is CASSYGGAPSGANVLTF. The full variable domain, its missing parts supplied by reference TRBV7-3 and TRBJ2-6, is GAGVSQTPSNKVTEKGKYVELRCDPISGHTALYWYRQSLGQGPEFLIYFQGTGAADDSGLPNDRFFAVRPEGSVSTLKIQRTERGDSAVYLCASSYGGAPSGANVLTFGAGSRLTVL.

J is TRBJ1-1 and V is TRBV27; no firm D call. V was shortened by 6 bases and J by 0 bases, with 26 bases between the two germline ends. The CDR3 contains 19 residues. Germline loops: CDR1 MNHEY, CDR2 SMNVEV (reference sequence). CDR3 loop: CASSRTPDTFETLNTEAFF. As DNA, the CDR3 is TGTGCCAGCAGCCGAACCCCCGACACCTTCGAGACGTTGAACACTGAAGCTTTCTTT.

In nucleotides, the CDR3 is TGCAGTGCTAGTTGGGGTGGACCTCGCCCATCCGAGCAGTACTTC. Protein sequence: CSASWGGPRPSEQYF. V and J are TRBV20-1 and TRBJ2-7, with D unresolved. The germline gives CDR1 DFQATT, CDR2 SNEGSKA (reference sequence). The V gene lost 3 bases and the J gene lost 6 bases, with 21 bases spanning the gap. The CDR3 sequence is 15 residues long.

The CDR3 here is CASSPLDSNQPQHF. CDR3 nucleotides: TGTGCCAGCTCACCACTAGATAGCAATCAGCCCCAGCATTTT. The chain is built from TRBV18 and TRBJ1-5; D is ambiguous. Between the trimmed V and J ends, which lost 1 base and 0 bases, there was a span of 4 bases. The CDR3 runs 14 residues. Germline V gene sequence: CDR1 KGHSH, CDR2 LQKENI.

The V and J genes are TRBV2 and TRBJ1-2; a weak D match, TRBD1 (6 bases). Deletions cut 8 bases from V and 8 bases from J, with 18 bases between. In germline, CDR1 is SNHLY, CDR2 FYNNEI. The CDR3 extends over 13 amino acids. The CDR3 loop is CASVGQTARGYTF. DNA of the CDR3: TGTGCCAGCGTTGGACAGACCGCGAGAGGCTACACCTTC. Together with reference TRBV2 and TRBJ1-2, the CDR3 gives the full variable domain: EPEVTQTPSHQVTQMGQEVILRCVPISNHLYFYWYRQILGQKVEFLVSFYNNEISEKSEIFDDQFSVERPDGSNFTLKIRSTKLEDSAMYFCASVGQTARGYTFGSGTRLTVV.

The chain is built from TRBV2 and TRBJ1-3; maybe TRBD1 (5 bases). Trimming took off 3 bases at V and 2 bases at J, with 11 bases between the two ends. The germline V gene encodes CDR1 SNHLY and CDR2 FYNNEI. The length of the CDR3 is 15 residues. CDR3 sequence (DNA): TGTGCCAGCAGTGAGGGACGGTTGGCTGGAAACACCATATATTTT. This gives the protein CASSEGRLAGNTIYF.

This sequence joins TRBV5-1 and TRBJ1-1, with 8 bases that match TRBD1. This CDR3 has 15 residues. Looked up from germline, CDR1 is SGHRS and CDR2 is YFSETQ. The junction had 16 bases not matched to a gene; V was cut back by 4 bases and J by 11 bases. CDR3 nucleotides: TGCGCCAGCAGCCGTATGACAGGGGAGAGATTTTGGGCTTTCTTT. Its protein is CASSRMTGERFWAFF.

This chain links TRBV7-9 with TRBJ1-2; TRBD1 matches 9 bases. CDR3 size: 14 residues. With V trimmed by 5 bases and J by 7 bases, 8 bases remained unmatched. Germline V lookup: CDR1 SEHNR, CDR2 FQNEAQ (reference sequence). CDR3 bases: TGTGCCAGCAGCCAACCACAGGGGGCGAGTGGCTACACCTTC. Translation: CASSQPQGASGYTF.

The chain is built from TRBV15 and TRBJ1-1; possible D gene TRBD1, 5 bases. Trimming cost V 8 bases and J 0 bases, with 16 bases left between them. Germline CDR1 LNHNV, CDR2 YYDKDF (reference sequence). The CDR3 runs to 15 residues. The CDR3 region is CATSRTRGLNTEAFF. CDR3 nucleotide sequence: TGTGCCACCTCACGAACCCGGGGACTGAACACTGAAGCTTTCTTT.

The chain combines TRBV11-2 with TRBJ1-1; D remains unclear. CDR1 is SGHAT, CDR2 FQNNGV, per germline. Trimming removed 6 bases at V and 0 bases at J, with 8 bases between. The CDR3 sequence is 13 residues long. In nucleotides, the CDR3 is TGTGCCAGCAGACCGACCATGAACACTGAAGCTTTCTTT. Translation: CASRPTMNTEAFF.

The chain employs TRBV5-1 and TRBJ2-2; D gene ambiguous. This CDR3 is 12 amino acids long. Trimming took off 4 bases at V and 4 bases at J, with 5 bases between the two ends. Germline CDR1 reads SGHRS; CDR2 reads YFSETQ. The CDR3: CASSRSTGELFF. The CDR3 region has the DNA TGCGCCAGCAGCCGATCCACCGGGGAGCTGTTTTTT.